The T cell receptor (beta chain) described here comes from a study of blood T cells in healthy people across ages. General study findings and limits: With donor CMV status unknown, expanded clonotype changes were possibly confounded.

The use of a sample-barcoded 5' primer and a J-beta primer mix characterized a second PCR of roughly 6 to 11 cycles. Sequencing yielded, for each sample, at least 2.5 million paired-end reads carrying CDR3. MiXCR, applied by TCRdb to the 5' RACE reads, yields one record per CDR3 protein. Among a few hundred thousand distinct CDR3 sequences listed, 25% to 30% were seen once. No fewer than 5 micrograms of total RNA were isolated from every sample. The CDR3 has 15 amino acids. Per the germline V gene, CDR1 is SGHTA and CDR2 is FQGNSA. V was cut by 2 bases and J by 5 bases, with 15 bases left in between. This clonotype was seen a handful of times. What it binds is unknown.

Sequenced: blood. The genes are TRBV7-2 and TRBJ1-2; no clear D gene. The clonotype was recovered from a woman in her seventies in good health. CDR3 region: CASSLTTGFGYGYTF. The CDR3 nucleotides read TGTGCCAGCAGCTTAACGACGGGGTTTGGATATGGCTACACCTTC.